This T cell receptor (beta chain) was sequenced during a study of blood T cell repertoires in COVID-19. The wider study: Samples of COVID-19 (acute and convalescent) were obtained from the United States, Italy and Spain. In each case, the material was cDNA or gDNA derived from T cells, B-cell-depleted T cells, or PBMCs.

Per the study methods: Scientists estimated how many nucleated cells there were by amplifying reference gene primers. Assay: immunoSEQ multiplex PCR; the TCRdb copy retains only in-frame clones and omits some. V, J and clone size were drawn from that table, and D and trimming were deduced from the DNA. The sample shows about 90,000 clones, 80% to 85% of them seen only once. Germline V lookup: CDR1 SGHTA, CDR2 FQGNSA. The CDR3 covers 18 residues. Trimming cost V 4 bases and J 1 base; bases outside gene matches: 14. This clonotype was sampled from a man between 60 and 75 years old with acute or convalescent COVID-19. The chain links TRBV7-2 to TRBJ2-5, with 8 nucleotides matching TRBD1. The sequenced sample consisted of peripheral blood. The CDR3 DNA reads as TGTGCCAGCAGCTCCTCCTGGGCCGGGACAGGCCCCCAAGAGACCCAGTACTTC. Encoded protein: CASSSSWAGTGPQETQYF.